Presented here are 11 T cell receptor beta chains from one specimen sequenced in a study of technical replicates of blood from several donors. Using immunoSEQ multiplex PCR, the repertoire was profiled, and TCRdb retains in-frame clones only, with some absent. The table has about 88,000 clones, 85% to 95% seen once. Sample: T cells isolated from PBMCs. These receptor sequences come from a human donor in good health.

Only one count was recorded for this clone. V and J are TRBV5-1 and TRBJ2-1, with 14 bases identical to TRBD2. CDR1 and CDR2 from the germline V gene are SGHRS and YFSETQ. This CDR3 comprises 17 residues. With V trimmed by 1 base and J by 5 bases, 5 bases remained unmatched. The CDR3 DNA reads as TGCGCCAGCAGCTTGCTCGGGACTAGCGGGGGTCACAATGAGCAGTTCTTC. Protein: CASSLLGTSGGHNEQFF.

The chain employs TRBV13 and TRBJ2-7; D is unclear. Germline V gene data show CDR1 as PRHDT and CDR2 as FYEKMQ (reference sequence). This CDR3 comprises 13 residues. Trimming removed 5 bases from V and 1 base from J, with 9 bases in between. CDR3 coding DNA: TGTGCCAGCAGCAAGACATTTTCCTACGAGCAGTACTTC. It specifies CASSKTFSYEQYF. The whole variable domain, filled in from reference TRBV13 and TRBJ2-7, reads AAGVIQSPRHLIKEKRETATLKCYPIPRHDTVYWYQQGPGQDPQFLISFYEKMQSDKGSIPDRFSAQQFSDYHSELNMSSLELGDSALYFCASSKTFSYEQYFGPGTRLTVT.

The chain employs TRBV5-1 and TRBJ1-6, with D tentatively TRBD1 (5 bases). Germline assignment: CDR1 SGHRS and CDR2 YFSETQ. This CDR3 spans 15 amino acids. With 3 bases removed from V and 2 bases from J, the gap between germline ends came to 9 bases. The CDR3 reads CASSWRDPYNSPLHF. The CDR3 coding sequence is TGCGCCAGCAGCTGGAGGGACCCCTATAATTCACCCCTCCACTTT. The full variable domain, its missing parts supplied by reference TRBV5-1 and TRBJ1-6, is KAGVTQTPRYLIKTRGQQVTLSCSPISGHRSVSWYQQTPGQGLQFLFEYFSETQRNKGNFPGRFSGRQFSNSRSEMNVSTLELGDSALYLCASSWRDPYNSPLHFGNGTRLTVT.

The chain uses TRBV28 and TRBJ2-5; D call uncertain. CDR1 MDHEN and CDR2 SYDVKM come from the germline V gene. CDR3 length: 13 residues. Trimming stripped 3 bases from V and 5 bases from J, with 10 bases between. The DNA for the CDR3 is TGTGCCAGCAGTTTGGAGTCGATGGAGACCCAGTACTTC. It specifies CASSLESMETQYF. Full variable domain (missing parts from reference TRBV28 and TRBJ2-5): DVKVTQSSRYLVKRTGEKVFLECVQDMDHENMFWYRQDPGLGLRLIYFSYDVKMKEKGDIPEGYSVSREKKERFSLILESASTNQTSMYLCASSLESMETQYFGPGTRLLVL.

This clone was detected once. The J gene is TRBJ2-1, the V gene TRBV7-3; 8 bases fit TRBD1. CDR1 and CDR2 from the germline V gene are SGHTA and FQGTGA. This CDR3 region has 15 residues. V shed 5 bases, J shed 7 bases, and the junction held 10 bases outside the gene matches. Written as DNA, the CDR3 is TGTGCCAGCAGCACAGGACAGGGTGGTTGGAATGAGCAGTTCTTC. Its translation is CASSTGQGGWNEQFF.

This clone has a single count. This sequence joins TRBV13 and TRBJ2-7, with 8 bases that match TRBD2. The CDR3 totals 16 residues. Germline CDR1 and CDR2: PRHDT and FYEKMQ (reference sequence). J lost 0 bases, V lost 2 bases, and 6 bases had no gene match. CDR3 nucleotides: TGTGCCAGCAGCTTACCCTCTAGCGGGCCCTCCTACGAGCAGTACTTC. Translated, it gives CASSLPSSGPSYEQYF. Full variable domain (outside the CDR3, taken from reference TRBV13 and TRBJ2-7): AAGVIQSPRHLIKEKRETATLKCYPIPRHDTVYWYQQGPGQDPQFLISFYEKMQSDKGSIPDRFSAQQFSDYHSELNMSSLELGDSALYFCASSLPSSGPSYEQYFGPGTRLTVT.

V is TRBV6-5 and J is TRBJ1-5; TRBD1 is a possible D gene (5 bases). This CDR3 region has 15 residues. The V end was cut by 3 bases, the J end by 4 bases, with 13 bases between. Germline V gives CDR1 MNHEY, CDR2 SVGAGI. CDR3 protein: CASSYSPDINQPQHF. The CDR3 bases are TGTGCCAGCAGTTATTCCCCGGACATTAATCAGCCCCAGCATTTT.

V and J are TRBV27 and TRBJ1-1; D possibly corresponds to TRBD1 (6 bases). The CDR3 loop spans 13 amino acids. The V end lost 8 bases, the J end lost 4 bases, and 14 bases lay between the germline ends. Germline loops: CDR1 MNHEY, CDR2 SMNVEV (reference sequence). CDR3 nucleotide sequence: TGTGCCAGCGGGCAGGGGTTGAGCACTGAAGCTTTCTTT. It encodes CASGQGLSTEAFF.

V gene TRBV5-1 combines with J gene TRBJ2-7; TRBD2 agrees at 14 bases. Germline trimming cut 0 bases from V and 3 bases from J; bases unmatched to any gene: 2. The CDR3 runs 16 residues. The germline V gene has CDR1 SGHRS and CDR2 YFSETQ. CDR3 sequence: CASSLGLAGGNYEQYF. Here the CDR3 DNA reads TGCGCCAGCAGCTTGGGACTAGCGGGGGGGAACTACGAGCAGTACTTC.

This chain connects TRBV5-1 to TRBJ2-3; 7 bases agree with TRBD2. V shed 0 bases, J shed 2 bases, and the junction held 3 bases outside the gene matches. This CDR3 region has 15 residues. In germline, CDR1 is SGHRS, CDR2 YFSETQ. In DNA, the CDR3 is TGCGCCAGCAGCTTGGAGCGGGGTCTCACAGATACGCAGTATTTT. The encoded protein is CASSLERGLTDTQYF.

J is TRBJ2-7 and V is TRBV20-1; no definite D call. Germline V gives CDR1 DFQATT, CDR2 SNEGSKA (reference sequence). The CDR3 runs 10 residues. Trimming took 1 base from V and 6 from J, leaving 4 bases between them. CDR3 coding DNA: TGCAGTGCTAGAGTACTCGAGCAGTACTTC. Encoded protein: CSARVLEQYF.